These T cell receptor beta chains were read from a single sample in a study of T-cell memory formation after mild COVID-19. Each CDR3 protein is one row after TCRdb ran MiXCR on the 5' RACE reads. The sample has tens of thousands of distinct CDR3 sequences; more than 9.5% are singletons. Sequences were obtained from PBMCs or a T cell subset sorted from them (not recorded which). These receptors all stem from a man between 18 and 35 years old who had mild COVID-19 (a few samples of this study predate the infection). Cell type and time point are not known. The CDR3 runs from the conserved cysteine through the conserved F or W. D genes are given only for firm matches. For some rows the clone size is stated as once, few or many, or as a class when expanded; others skip it.

D gene | J gene | clone size | V gene | CDR3 protein | CDR3 DNA
TRBD2 | TRBJ2-3 | many | TRBV28 | CASSFSRTSGGVTDTQYF | TGTGCCAGCAGTTTCTCTCGGACTAGCGGGGGAGTCACAGATACGCAGTATTTT
. | TRBJ1-6 | . | TRBV3-1 | CASSQGYRGIRKSPLHF | TGTGCCAGCAGCCAAGGATACCGGGGGATCAGGAAATCACCCCTCCACTTT
. | TRBJ2-7 | . | TRBV4-1 | CASSQDYGISYEQYF | TGCGCCAGCAGCCAAGATTACGGAATCTCCTACGAGCAGTACTTC
. | TRBJ2-7 | many | TRBV7-2 | CASSFLAVGYEQYF | TGTGCCAGCAGCTTTTTAGCGGTGGGCTACGAGCAGTACTTC
. | TRBJ2-7 | many | TRBV4-1 | CASSQVASPRSYEQYF | TGCGCCAGCAGCCAAGTGGCCAGTCCCCGCTCCTACGAGCAGTACTTC
. | TRBJ1-6 | . | TRBV3-1 | CASSHGTEGVGSSPLHF | TGTGCCAGCAGCCACGGTACCGAAGGAGTCGGCAGTTCACCCCTCCACTTT
. | TRBJ1-1 | many | TRBV5-1 | CASRSRRDTEAFF | TGCGCCAGCAGAAGCAGGAGGGACACTGAAGCTTTCTTT
. | TRBJ2-7 | . | TRBV2 | CASSEPQGYEQYF | TGTGCCAGCAGTGAACCACAGGGCTACGAGCAGTACTTC
TRBD1 | TRBJ2-5 | many | TRBV4-3 | CASSQGQYQETQYF | TGCGCCAGCAGCCAGGGACAGTACCAAGAGACCCAGTACTTC
TRBD1 | TRBJ1-2 | many | TRBV11-2 | CASTLTGGKFVNGYTF | TGTGCCAGCACCCTGACAGGGGGCAAATTTGTCAATGGCTACACCTTC
. | TRBJ2-5 | many | TRBV5-1 | CASRRVTTFQETQYF | TGCGCCAGCAGACGAGTAACCACATTCCAAGAGACCCAGTACTTC
TRBD1 | TRBJ2-6 | many | TRBV5-1 | CASSPQGQGWTGANVLTF | TGCGCCAGCAGCCCCCAGGGACAGGGGTGGACTGGGGCCAACGTCCTGACTTTC
TRBD2 | TRBJ2-1 | many | TRBV12-3/TRBV12-4 | CASNIAGGHYNEQFF | TGTGCCAGCAACATAGCGGGGGGGCACTACAATGAGCAGTTCTTC
. | TRBJ2-1 | many | TRBV7-3 | CASSFLFNEQFF | TGTGCCAGCAGCTTTCTTTTCAATGAGCAGTTCTTC
. | TRBJ1-6 | many | TRBV12-3/TRBV12-4 | CASSLSWESPLHF | TGTGCCAGCAGTCTCTCCTGGGAGTCACCCCTCCACTTT
. | TRBJ2-3 | many | TRBV29-1 | CSARTDTDTQYF | TGCAGCGCCCGGACAGACACAGATACGCAGTATTTT
TRBD1 | TRBJ2-1 | many | TRBV24-1 | CATSDLTGTGANEQFF | TGTGCCACCAGTGATTTGACCGGGACAGGGGCCAATGAGCAGTTCTTC
. | TRBJ1-1 | many | TRBV7-2 | CASSEEQGPLNTEAFF | TGTGCCAGCAGCGAAGAACAGGGCCCGTTGAACACTGAAGCTTTCTTT
. | TRBJ1-1 | many | TRBV18 | CASSPPSRADTEAFF | TGTGCCAGCTCACCACCTTCACGGGCCGACACTGAAGCTTTCTTT
. | TRBJ2-7 | many | TRBV7-2 | CASSSQLGGYEQYF | TGTGCCAGCAGCTCGCAACTAGGCGGGTACGAGCAGTACTTC
. | TRBJ1-1 | few | TRBV6-6 | CASSRGGGNTEAFF | TGTGCCAGCAGCCGAGGGGGGGGGAACACTGAAGCTTTCTTT
. | TRBJ2-1 | many | TRBV3-1 | CASSQEESSYNEQFF | TGTGCCAGCAGCCAAGAGGAAAGCTCCTACAATGAGCAGTTCTTC
. | TRBJ2-1 | medium-sized | TRBV20-1 | CSARDLTTSYNEQFF | TGCAGTGCTAGAGATTTGACCACCTCCTACAATGAGCAGTTCTTC
. | TRBJ1-4 | . | TRBV5-1 | CASSLWGPGEKLFF | TGCGCCAGCAGCTTGTGGGGCCCGGGGGAAAAACTGTTTTTT
. | TRBJ2-4 | once | TRBV7-8 | CASSHRDRWTKNIQYF | TGTGCCAGCAGCCACAGAGACAGATGGACCAAAAACATTCAGTACTTC
. | TRBJ1-5 | many | TRBV10-2 | CASSESDSNQPQHF | TGCGCCAGCAGTGAGTCGGATAGCAATCAGCCCCAGCATTTT
. | TRBJ1-1 | many | TRBV5-6 | CASSRWGALSGTEAFF | TGTGCCAGCAGCCGGTGGGGGGCGCTTAGTGGCACTGAAGCTTTCTTT
. | TRBJ2-7 | many | TRBV2 | CASTQGLGYEQYF | TGTGCCAGCACTCAAGGGTTGGGATACGAGCAGTACTTC
. | TRBJ2-5 | many | TRBV15 | CATSSLGGETQYF | TGTGCCACCAGCAGTTTAGGGGGGGAGACCCAGTACTTC
. | TRBJ1-4 | few | TRBV5-5 | CASSHQTAGRLGNEKLFF | TGTGCCAGCAGCCATCAGACAGCCGGGCGTTTGGGTAATGAAAAACTGTTTTTT
. | TRBJ1-6 | . | TRBV4-2 | CASSERGGSYNSPLHF | TGTGCCAGCAGTGAGCGGGGTGGCTCCTATAATTCACCCCTCCACTTT
. | TRBJ2-3 | many | TRBV7-7 | CASSLQGLDTQYF | TGTGCTAGCAGCTTACAGGGTCTGGATACGCAGTATTTT
. | TRBJ2-6 | . | TRBV3-1 | CASSPLAWTDKTGANVLTF | TGTGCCAGCAGCCCTCTTGCTTGGACAGATAAAACTGGGGCCAACGTCCTGACTTTC
. | TRBJ1-1 | many | TRBV7-6 | CASSKTGDMNTEAFF | TGTGCCAGCAGTAAGACAGGCGACATGAACACTGAAGCTTTCTTT
. | TRBJ2-3 | many | TRBV5-6 | CASSLADRFTDTQYF | TGTGCCAGCAGCTTGGCTGACAGGTTCACAGATACGCAGTATTTT
. | TRBJ1-1 | medium-sized | TRBV20-1 | CSARGGSRDTEAFF | TGCAGTGCTAGAGGGGGGTCGAGAGACACTGAAGCTTTCTTT
. | TRBJ1-2 | many | TRBV15 | CATSRDLLANYGYTF | TGTGCCACCAGCAGAGATTTATTAGCTAACTATGGCTACACCTTC
. | TRBJ1-1 | . | TRBV6-1 | CASRGGSATEAFF | TGTGCCAGCAGGGGAGGGTCGGCCACTGAAGCTTTCTTT
. | TRBJ2-1 | many | TRBV9 | CASSVAGTYNEQFF | TGTGCCAGCAGCGTAGCCGGGACATACAATGAGCAGTTCTTC
TRBD1 | TRBJ2-2 | many | TRBV24-1 | CATSDFLGQGAGELFF | TGTGCCACCAGTGATTTCCTGGGACAGGGTGCCGGGGAGCTGTTTTTT
. | TRBJ1-6 | many | TRBV7-3 | CASSLYKDSPLHF | TGTGCCAGCAGCTTATATAAAGATTCACCCCTCCACTTT
. | TRBJ2-3 | many | TRBV7-2 | CASSLWARAGPDTQYF | TGTGCCAGCAGCTTATGGGCCAGGGCGGGCCCAGATACGCAGTATTTT
TRBD2 | TRBJ2-3 | . | TRBV9 | CASSPPGGAGVDTQYF | TGTGCCAGCAGCCCCCCCGGGGGGGCCGGAGTTGATACGCAGTATTTT
. | TRBJ2-3 | . | TRBV11-2 | CASSLGAVPDTQYF | TGTGCCAGCAGCTTAGGGGCGGTCCCAGATACGCAGTATTTT
. | TRBJ2-2 | . | TRBV5-1 | CAGSFGVTGELFF | TGCGCCGGCAGCTTCGGGGTTACCGGGGAGCTGTTTTTT
. | TRBJ2-5 | many | TRBV10-3 | CATEGEAETQYF | TGTGCCACCGAAGGTGAAGCAGAGACCCAGTACTTC
. | TRBJ2-3 | few | TRBV29-1 | CSVVGWGSTDTQYF | TGCAGCGTTGTAGGGTGGGGGAGCACAGATACGCAGTATTTT
TRBD1 | TRBJ2-5 | . | TRBV7-7 | CASSLWTGGETQYF | TGTGCTAGCAGCTTGTGGACAGGGGGAGAGACCCAGTACTTC
. | TRBJ1-4 | . | TRBV7-8 | CASREFISDEKLFF | TGTGCCAGCCGGGAATTCATTTCGGATGAAAAACTGTTTTTT
. | TRBJ2-3 | many | TRBV30 | CAWSNGGAEDTQYF | TGTGCCTGGAGTAATGGGGGGGCAGAAGATACGCAGTATTTT
. | TRBJ2-1 | many | TRBV4-3 | CASSQDPWGAVGGEQFF | TGCGCCAGCAGCCAAGACCCGTGGGGGGCCGTCGGGGGTGAGCAGTTCTTC
. | TRBJ2-5 | many | TRBV4-3 | CASSQEARVREETQYF | TGCGCCAGCAGCCAAGAAGCGAGGGTCAGGGAAGAGACCCAGTACTTC
TRBD1 | TRBJ2-7 | . | TRBV30 | CAWRSQGVYEQYF | TGTGCCTGGAGATCCCAGGGGGTCTACGAGCAGTACTTC
. | TRBJ1-5 | . | TRBV3-1 | CASSYSTNQPQHF | TGTGCCAGCAGTTACAGTACCAATCAGCCCCAGCATTTT
. | TRBJ2-1 | many | TRBV6-2/TRBV6-3 | CASSYSRGAFEFF | TGTGCCAGCAGTTACTCCAGGGGGGCCTTTGAGTTCTTC